This TCR beta chain was recovered during a study of CD8 T cells in ankylosing spondylitis (dated by TCRdb to between 2016 and 2019). About the study as a whole: T cell receptor beta repertoires were profiled in healthy donors and ankylosing spondylitis patients so that disease-linked TCR variants could be found. The full study cohort was made up of about 25 ankylosing spondylitis patients and 108 healthy donors. Peripheral blood was sampled, and synovial fluid was also collected from ankylosing spondylitis patients. Results the study describes overall, beyond this receptor: Blood from ankylosing spondylitis patients appeared to be characterized by a TCR beta motif made up of under ten highly homologous amino acid variants. Some of the motif variants had been reported before in the synovial fluid and blood of reactive arthritis patients, a finding that suggests common disease-initiation mechanisms. Significant enrichment of the disease-linked clones was reported in matched synovial fluid samples from ankylosing spondylitis patients. The disease-linked clones had a CD8+ phenotype and were found at relatively low frequencies in peripheral blood.

This clonotype was detected ten times or more. Its specific antigen is unknown. There are no base qualities to consult, and no much larger clone falls within one base. Sequencing took place on an Illumina HiSeq 2500. Quantitative 5'-RACE with molecular barcodes was the method used to prepare the TCR beta libraries. The paper's data handling went like this. Disease-linked TCR variants were identified with a new computational method built on a probabilistic model of VDJ rearrangement. The public reads were run again by TCRdb, first through fastp at Q25 and then through MiXCR, and only productive beta chains were kept. Rows merge per CDR3 protein into single entries with the most common DNA and genes. These V and J calls rely on TCRdb rather than the paper's analysis. The sample table contains some 130,000 distinct CDR3 sequences; only one count was recorded for about 6.7% of them. The biggest ten clones account for approximately 13% of the sample.

Its CDR3 holds 14 amino acids, cysteine through phenylalanine. The DNA shown is the 42-base CDR3, in frame from base 1. Trimming removed 3 bases from V and 6 bases from J; the gene matches leave 8 bases unexplained. The germline V gene (reference sequence) supplies CDR1 DFQATT and CDR2 SNEGSKA. The sequence links TRBV20-1 to TRBJ1-5, and 7 junctional nucleotides match TRBD1. This clonotype originated in a female donor with ankylosing spondylitis or in good health (not recorded which). Input material: blood, either unsorted or a sorted T cell fraction (not recorded which). The CDR3 is CSASPLDRAQPQHF. Here is the DNA: TGCAGTGCTAGCCCCCTCGACAGGGCTCAGCCCCAGCATTTT.